The 3 T cell receptor beta chains below were found in one sample sequenced in a study of shared T cell receptors in the human thymus. Measured with immunoSEQ multiplex PCR; TCRdb has only the in-frame clones, and not every one. The table has hundreds of thousands of clones, approximately 80% seen once. These data were also filed under a second study, of human thymus T cells.

The sequenced material came from thymocytes. All receptors derive from a boy younger than two with a congenital heart defect.

This clone was observed a single time. V usage is TRBV27 and J usage is TRBJ1-2; a possible D gene is TRBD1 (6 bases). The CDR3 spans 15 residues. V lost 6 bases and J 5 bases, leaving 19 bases between the germline ends. From germline, CDR1 is MNHEY and CDR2 SMNVEV (reference sequence). CDR3 DNA sequence: TGTGCCAGCAGACCAGGGGCCAGGGGCGGTTATGGCTACACCTTC. Translating it yields CASRPGARGGYGYTF.

This rearrangement joins TRBV15 to TRBJ2-1; the match to TRBD2 covers 8 bases. From germline, CDR1 is LNHNV and CDR2 YYDKDF (reference sequence). The CDR3 spans 16 residues. Trimming took 1 base from V and 2 from J; bases not matched to a gene: 4. The CDR3 loop reads CATSRGREVPYNEQFF. CDR3 nucleotides: TGTGCCACCAGCAGAGGGCGGGAGGTCCCCTACAATGAGCAGTTCTTC.

The chain joins TRBV10-2 to TRBJ2-5; D unclear. The CDR3 runs 13 residues. In germline, CDR1 is WSHSY, CDR2 SAAADI. The V end lost 2 bases, the J end lost 3 bases, and 7 bases lay between the germline ends. The CDR3 nucleotides read TGCGCCAGCAGTGAGGAGAGGAAAGAGACCCAGTACTTC. Protein product: CASSEERKETQYF.